The clone carrying this T cell receptor beta chain is a singleton in its sample. Its antigen is undetermined. These data originate in a study of T cell responses to AZD1222 COVID-19 vaccine. Findings and limits, study-wide: Targets within unmutated variant regions were reportedly found for nearly half of spike-specific TCRs. Only five to seven AZD1222 recipients tested seropositive at baseline. It was only after the peak T cell response that any repertoires were sampled. Spike-specific TCR breadth and depth rose after two AZD1222 doses.

The assay was immunoSEQ multiplex PCR, and TCRdb's table has in-frame clones only and misses some. The profile shows some 130,000 clones, 93% of them singletons. The receptor was isolated from an adult in good health. Sequencing was performed on peripheral blood, taken on day 0 of AZD1222 vaccination.

In nucleotides, the CDR3 is TGTGCCAGCAGGTCCGGGACAGCTAACACCGGGGAGCTGTTTTTT. Translated: CASRSGTANTGELFF. The chain couples TRBV6-6 to TRBJ2-2, with 7 bases identical to TRBD1. The CDR3 totals 15 residues. Germline loops: CDR1 MNHNY, CDR2 SVGAGI (reference sequence). J gave up 2 bases and V 6 bases, and 6 bases lay outside the gene matches.